The rows below give T cell receptor beta chains drawn from one sample of a study of vaccination and CD4 T cells after COVID-19. These receptors have no known antigen. MiXCR, applied by TCRdb to the PCR reads, yields one record per CDR3 protein. The sample lists 15,000 to 20,000 distinct CDR3 sequences, more than 45% occurring once. The material sequenced was CD4+ T cells from blood, cultured in vitro, taken about 7 months after SARS-CoV-2 vaccination. Receptors originate from a human donor who had recovered from COVID-19. The CDR3 runs from the conserved cysteine through the conserved F or W. The order of the fields is V gene, J gene, D gene, clone size, CDR3 DNA, CDR3 protein. The D gene is left open where the match is weak. Not all rows give a size; the values are once, few, many and, for expanded clones, a class.

V: TRBV11-2
J: TRBJ2-7
D: -
size: -
DNA: TGTGCCAGCAGCTTATTCAGCGGCAACTACGAGCAGTACTTC
CDR3: CASSLFSGNYEQYF

V: TRBV29-1
J: TRBJ1-2
D: -
size: -
DNA: TGCAGCTCTGGTCAAGCTAACTATGGCTACACCTTC
CDR3: CSSGQANYGYTF

V: TRBV2
J: TRBJ1-5
D: -
size: -
DNA: TGTGCCAGCAGTGACACGGGCAGGGTGTATCAGCCCCAGCATTTT
CDR3: CASSDTGRVYQPQHF

V: TRBV20-1
J: TRBJ2-3
D: TRBD2
size: -
DNA: TGCAGTGCTAGGCCAGGTTTCGGGGGGGAACAGTATTTT
CDR3: CSARPGFGGEQYF

V: TRBV20-1
J: TRBJ1-2
D: TRBD1
size: once
DNA: TGCAGTGCTAATCCTCGGGACAGGGACAACTATGGCTACACCTTC
CDR3: CSANPRDRDNYGYTF

V: TRBV24-1
J: TRBJ1-5
D: -
size: few
DNA: TGTGCCACCAGTGATGGGGGGGCTGAACAGCCCCAGCATTTT
CDR3: CATSDGGAEQPQHF

V: TRBV5-4
J: TRBJ2-3
D: -
size: -
DNA: TGTGCCAGCAGCTTGAAAGTATCCCGCACAGATACGCAGTATTTT
CDR3: CASSLKVSRTDTQYF

V: TRBV27
J: TRBJ2-5
D: TRBD1
size: -
DNA: TGTGCCAGCAGTTTCTCCGGACAGGGATGGGGCGAGACCCAGTACTTC
CDR3: CASSFSGQGWGETQYF

V: TRBV20-1
J: TRBJ2-7
D: -
size: once
DNA: TGCAGTGCTTCAAACCCGACATCTCGGGGACAGTACTTC
CDR3: CSASNPTSRGQYF

V: TRBV27
J: TRBJ2-3
D: -
size: -
DNA: TGTGCCAGCAGCCAAAGGGGGACAGATACGCAGTATTTT
CDR3: CASSQRGTDTQYF

V: TRBV24-1
J: TRBJ2-1
D: TRBD1
size: -
DNA: TGTGCCACCAGTGATGTCGACAGGGCCAATGAGCAGTTCTTC
CDR3: CATSDVDRANEQFF

V: TRBV5-1
J: TRBJ2-5
D: TRBD1
size: -
DNA: TGCGCCAGCAGCTTTACCACGGGGACAGGGGTGGCGGAGACCCAGTACTTC
CDR3: CASSFTTGTGVAETQYF

V: TRBV20-1
J: TRBJ1-5
D: -
size: -
DNA: TGCAGTGCTGAACAGAGCCGGGGCGTAAATCGGCCCCAGCATTTT
CDR3: CSAEQSRGVNRPQHF

V: TRBV20-1
J: TRBJ1-2
D: -
size: -
DNA: TGCAGTGCTGTCACACTCGGCTATGGCTACACCTTC
CDR3: CSAVTLGYGYTF

V: TRBV19
J: TRBJ2-7
D: -
size: few
DNA: TGTGCCAGTAGTAGGGACGGCTACGAGCAGTACTTC
CDR3: CASSRDGYEQYF

V: TRBV5-4
J: TRBJ1-1
D: -
size: -
DNA: TGTGCCAGCAGCTTGTACCTAAAAGAAGCTTTCTTT
CDR3: CASSLYLKEAFF

V: TRBV15
J: TRBJ1-2
D: -
size: -
DNA: TGTGCCACCAGCAGGAATATAGGGGTAGTTCCGGGGGGCTACACCTTC
CDR3: CATSRNIGVVPGGYTF

V: TRBV7-3
J: TRBJ1-2
D: TRBD1
size: -
DNA: TGTGCCAGCAGCTTATCTACAGGGGGTGGCTACACCTTC
CDR3: CASSLSTGGGYTF

V: TRBV7-2
J: TRBJ2-5
D: -
size: -
DNA: TGTGCCAGCAGCTTAGCGCCCACAGGGGGGGAAGAGACCCAGTACTTC
CDR3: CASSLAPTGGEETQYF

V: TRBV11-3
J: TRBJ2-7
D: -
size: -
DNA: TGTGCCAGCAGCTTAGCGGGGGAGCAGTACTTC
CDR3: CASSLAGEQYF

V: TRBV19
J: TRBJ2-3
D: -
size: -
DNA: TGTGCCAGTAGTATAGACCCTCATTCAGATACGCAGTATTTT
CDR3: CASSIDPHSDTQYF

V: TRBV10-3
J: TRBJ2-3
D: -
size: once
DNA: TGTGCCATCAGTGTGTCAGGGTATATCACAGATACGCAGTATTTT
CDR3: CAISVSGYITDTQYF

V: TRBV5-8
J: TRBJ1-1
D: -
size: few
DNA: TGTGCCAGCAGCCCTGACGACCGGGGCACTGAAGCTTTCTTT
CDR3: CASSPDDRGTEAFF

V: TRBV7-2
J: TRBJ1-1
D: -
size: -
DNA: TGTGCCAGCAGCTTAAGTTACACCTACACTGAAGCTTTCTTT
CDR3: CASSLSYTYTEAFF

V: TRBV6-5
J: TRBJ2-3
D: -
size: -
DNA: TGTGCCAGCAGTTATAGAGAGGGCGAAATGGGTACGCAGTATTTT
CDR3: CASSYREGEMGTQYF

V: TRBV6-5
J: TRBJ2-5
D: -
size: medium-sized
DNA: TGTGCCAGCAGTTACTCAACAGGGAACCGAGAGACCCAGTACTTC
CDR3: CASSYSTGNRETQYF

V: TRBV6-1
J: TRBJ2-7
D: TRBD1
size: -
DNA: TGTGCCAGCAAGGGGGCAGGGTACGAGCAGTACTTC
CDR3: CASKGAGYEQYF

V: TRBV12-1
J: TRBJ1-5
D: -
size: few
DNA: TGTGCCAGCAGCTTTGGGGGGAATCAGCCCCAGCATTTT
CDR3: CASSFGGNQPQHF

V: TRBV20-1
J: TRBJ2-1
D: TRBD2
size: -
DNA: TGCAGTGCTTGGTCCGGGAGGGGTGATGCGCAGTTCTTC
CDR3: CSAWSGRGDAQFF

V: TRBV20-1
J: TRBJ1-1
D: -
size: few
DNA: TGCAGTGCTAGACCTGTGGGTCAGGCAGTCGGCACTGAAGCTTTCTTT
CDR3: CSARPVGQAVGTEAFF

V: TRBV21-1
J: TRBJ1-1
D: -
size: -
DNA: TGTGCCAGCTCCAACGAGGTTTCCAACACTGAAGCTTTCTTT
CDR3: CASSNEVSNTEAFF

V: TRBV6-1
J: TRBJ2-7
D: -
size: -
DNA: TGTGCCAGCAGCCGAACAGGGACATACGAGCAGTACTTC
CDR3: CASSRTGTYEQYF

V: TRBV11-3
J: TRBJ2-3
D: TRBD2
size: once
DNA: TGTGCCAGCAGCTCACCTAGCGGGAGCTCAGTAACAGATACGCAGTATTTT
CDR3: CASSSPSGSSVTDTQYF